Listed below are T cell receptor beta chains from one sample, sequenced in a study of Ad26.COV2.S vaccination and SARS-CoV-2 variants. Assay used: immunoSEQ multiplex PCR; TCRdb lists only in-frame clones, some missing. The sample lists 350,000 to 500,000 clones, 85% to 90% occurring once. This specimen was peripheral blood, taken in a trial of Ad26.COV2.S vaccine versus placebo. Receptor source: a person between 18 and 59 years old who received the Ad26.COV2.S COVID-19 vaccine or a placebo. The CDR3 runs from the conserved cysteine through the conserved F or W. A D gene is named only where the DNA matches it firmly. For some rows the clone size is stated as once, few or many, or as a class when expanded; others skip it.

V gene	clone size	J gene	D gene	CDR3 protein	CDR3 DNA
TRBV5-1	NA	TRBJ1-4	NA	CASSLSPKFEKLFF	TGCGCCAGCAGCCTGTCGCCCAAGTTTGAAAAACTGTTTTTT
TRBV11-2	NA	TRBJ2-5	NA	CASSLGEGARFWTQYF	TGTGCCAGCAGCCTAGGGGAAGGGGCACGGTTTTGGACCCAGTACTTC
TRBV6-5	NA	TRBJ2-3	NA	CASSYYMAPTEDTQYF	TGTGCCAGCAGCTACTACATGGCCCCAACCGAAGATACGCAGTATTTT
TRBV19	NA	TRBJ1-3	NA	CASSIGGQPGNTIYF	TGTGCCAGTAGTATAGGGGGCCAGCCGGGAAACACCATATATTTT
TRBV7-9	NA	TRBJ2-2	NA	CASKGGPGELFF	TGTGCCAGCAAGGGGGGCCCCGGGGAGCTGTTTTTT
TRBV2	NA	TRBJ2-2	TRBD2	CASSGLAGGTGELFF	TGTGCCAGCAGTGGACTAGCGGGAGGGACCGGGGAGCTGTTTTTT
TRBV3-1/TRBV3-2	NA	TRBJ2-7	NA	CASSQDGGRISYEQYF	TGTGCCAGCAGCCAAGATGGGGGACGGATCTCCTACGAGCAGTACTTC
TRBV3-1/TRBV3-2	NA	TRBJ2-7	NA	CASSQASAQMPYEQYF	TGTGCCAGCAGCCAAGCTTCAGCACAGATGCCCTACGAGCAGTACTTC
TRBV7-3	NA	TRBJ2-3	TRBD2	CASSLTPRGGGFPDTQYF	TGTGCCAGCAGCTTAACCCCCCGGGGGGGAGGTTTTCCAGATACGCAGTATTTT
TRBV7-2	NA	TRBJ2-3	TRBD2	CASSLGGLAAPEDTQYF	TGTGCCAGCAGCTTGGGGGGACTAGCCGCCCCGGAAGATACGCAGTATTTT
TRBV12-3/TRBV12-4	NA	TRBJ1-5	NA	CASSRSNQPQHF	TGTGCCAGCAGTCGGAGCAATCAGCCCCAGCATTTT
TRBV6-5	NA	TRBJ1-2	TRBD1	CASSFGQDLYGYTF	TGTGCCAGCAGTTTCGGACAGGACCTCTATGGCTACACCTTC
TRBV7-8	few	TRBJ1-2	NA	CASSLAGQVYGYTF	TGTGCCAGCAGCTTAGCGGGCCAGGTCTATGGCTACACCTTC
TRBV13	NA	TRBJ2-3	TRBD2	CASEDPSGGSTDTQYF	TGTGCCAGCGAGGACCCTAGCGGGGGTAGCACAGATACGCAGTATTTT
TRBV2	NA	TRBJ1-5	TRBD1	CASSWTRGSGQPQHF	TGTGCCAGCAGTTGGACCAGGGGGTCAGGTCAGCCCCAGCATTTT
TRBV7-8	once	TRBJ1-1	NA	CASSFMQGSTEAFF	TGTGCCAGCAGCTTTATGCAGGGAAGTACTGAAGCTTTCTTT
TRBV7-9	NA	TRBJ2-3	NA	CASSLRYSAGLADTQYF	TGTGCCAGCAGCTTAAGGTACTCCGCCGGGCTCGCAGATACGCAGTATTTT
TRBV28	NA	TRBJ1-1	NA	CASSFVDSPNTEAFF	TGTGCCAGCAGTTTTGTGGACAGCCCTAACACTGAAGCTTTCTTT
TRBV5-1	few	TRBJ2-1	NA	CASSEDSSYNEQFF	TGCGCCAGCAGCGAAGACAGCTCCTACAATGAGCAGTTCTTC
TRBV7-9	NA	TRBJ1-2	TRBD1	CASSLGAGQGVYGYTF	TGTGCCAGCAGCTTAGGGGCGGGACAGGGTGTCTATGGCTACACCTTC
TRBV27	NA	TRBJ2-1	TRBD2	CASRTPLRRGREVNNEQFF	TGTGCCAGCAGAACCCCCTTGCGCCGAGGGCGGGAGGTCAACAATGAGCAGTTCTTC
TRBV18	NA	TRBJ1-1	NA	CASSRNRENTEAFF	TGTGCCAGCTCCCGAAACAGGGAGAACACTGAAGCTTTCTTT
TRBV18	NA	TRBJ2-2	NA	CASSPPRGTGELFF	TGTGCCAGCTCACCACCTAGGGGGACCGGGGAGCTGTTTTTT
TRBV2	NA	TRBJ2-1	TRBD2	CASTSSGTSRYNEQFF	TGTGCCAGCACCTCCTCCGGGACTAGCCGGTACAATGAGCAGTTCTTC
TRBV10-3	NA	TRBJ2-2	NA	CAISESTANTGELFF	TGTGCCATCAGTGAGTCGACAGCGAACACCGGGGAGCTGTTTTTT
TRBV24-1	NA	TRBJ2-1	NA	CATSDPAGGPYNEQFF	TGTGCCACCAGTGACCCCGCTGGCGGTCCCTACAATGAGCAGTTCTTC
TRBV5-1	NA	TRBJ2-5	TRBD2	CASSFLAGVVEETQYF	TGCGCCAGCAGCTTTCTAGCGGGAGTGGTAGAGGAGACCCAGTACTTC
TRBV27	NA	TRBJ2-1	TRBD2	CASWEANLAGRYEQFF	TGTGCCAGCTGGGAAGCAAACCTAGCGGGAAGATATGAGCAGTTCTTC
TRBV6-5	NA	TRBJ1-2	TRBD1	CATQGTYGYTF	TGTGCCACACAGGGGACCTATGGCTACACCTTC
TRBV2	few	TRBJ2-1	NA	CASSVRAGTYNEQFF	TGTGCCAGCAGTGTCAGGGCAGGCACCTACAATGAGCAGTTCTTC
TRBV5-6	NA	TRBJ2-3	NA	CASYLGPTAGTDTQYF	TGTGCCAGTTACTTAGGGCCCACGGCGGGAACAGATACGCAGTATTTT
TRBV5-5	NA	TRBJ1-1	NA	CASSLTGYSAEAFF	TGTGCCAGCAGCTTGACAGGTTATTCAGCTGAAGCTTTCTTT
TRBV6-5	NA	TRBJ2-4	NA	CASSYKTPRENIQYF	TGTGCCAGCAGTTACAAGACTCCCCGGGAAAACATTCAGTACTTC
TRBV6-5	NA	TRBJ1-1	NA	CASSLLGGNSEAFF	TGTGCCAGCAGCCTCCTCGGGGGTAATTCTGAAGCTTTCTTT
TRBV7-9	NA	TRBJ2-3	NA	CASSPTSAWGRDTQYF	TGTGCCAGCAGCCCCACGTCTGCCTGGGGCAGAGATACGCAGTATTTT
TRBV7-3	NA	TRBJ2-3	NA	CASSLAGSDTQYF	TGTGCCAGCAGCCTGGCGGGGTCAGATACGCAGTATTTT
TRBV14	NA	TRBJ2-7	NA	CASSQLGTSYEQYF	TGTGCCAGCAGCCAATTGGGGACATCCTACGAGCAGTACTTC
TRBV29-1	NA	TRBJ2-3	NA	CSVEPGAGRADTQYF	TGCAGCGTTGAACCAGGGGCTGGGCGGGCAGATACGCAGTATTTT
TRBV6-5	few	TRBJ2-7	TRBD1	CASSGTGFYYEQYF	TGTGCCAGCAGCGGGACAGGCTTTTACTACGAGCAGTACTTC
TRBV18	NA	TRBJ1-4	NA	CASSLDTEFDKLFF	TGTGCCAGCTCCCTCGACACGGAATTCGACAAACTGTTTTTT
TRBV5-1	NA	TRBJ2-2	NA	CASSLGPNTGELFF	TGCGCCAGCAGCTTGGGTCCGAACACCGGGGAGCTGTTTTTT
TRBV7-9	NA	TRBJ2-1	NA	CASSLVPRDNEQFF	TGTGCCAGCAGCTTAGTACCCAGGGACAATGAGCAGTTCTTC
TRBV5-4	NA	TRBJ2-7	TRBD1	CASSWQGAPNEQYF	TGTGCCAGCAGCTGGCAGGGGGCGCCTAACGAGCAGTACTTC
TRBV18	NA	TRBJ2-7	TRBD2	CASSPSGDEQYF	TGTGCCAGCTCACCCAGCGGGGACGAGCAGTACTTC
TRBV7-2	NA	TRBJ1-2	TRBD1	CASSSSRTGPRDYGYTF	TGTGCCAGCAGCTCAAGCCGGACAGGGCCTAGGGACTATGGCTACACCTTC
TRBV29-1	NA	TRBJ2-1	NA	CSVGRGQEQFF	TGCAGCGTTGGAAGAGGTCAAGAGCAGTTCTTC
TRBV19	NA	TRBJ2-1	TRBD2	CASSIAQRESNEQFF	TGTGCCAGTAGTATAGCTCAGCGGGAGTCCAATGAGCAGTTCTTC
TRBV5-1	NA	TRBJ2-3	NA	CASSLISGDTQYF	TGCGCCAGCAGCTTGATTTCAGGGGATACGCAGTATTTT
TRBV9	NA	TRBJ1-2	TRBD1	CASSVGPDRPRGYTF	TGTGCCAGCAGCGTAGGTCCGGACAGGCCTCGTGGCTACACCTTC
TRBV12-5	NA	TRBJ2-1	TRBD1	CASGSRTGYNEQFF	TGTGCTAGTGGTTCAAGGACAGGTTACAATGAGCAGTTCTTC
TRBV11-1	NA	TRBJ2-1	NA	CASSAQNRELNEQFF	TGTGCCAGCAGCGCCCAAAATCGGGAATTGAATGAGCAGTTCTTC
TRBV5-1	NA	TRBJ1-6	NA	CASSFSSSYNSPLHF	TGCGCCAGCAGCTTTTCGAGCTCCTATAATTCACCCCTCCACTTT
TRBV27	NA	TRBJ1-2	TRBD1	CASSPLTGAPIYGYTF	TGTGCCAGCAGTCCCCTCACAGGGGCCCCGATCTATGGCTACACCTTC
TRBV7-2	NA	TRBJ2-5	NA	CASSSRGRGEQETQYF	TGTGCCAGCAGCTCCAGGGGTCGTGGAGAACAAGAGACCCAGTACTTC
TRBV15	NA	TRBJ1-4	TRBD1	CATSSPRDRDEKLFF	TGTGCCACCAGCAGTCCCCGGGACAGGGATGAAAAACTGTTTTTT
TRBV5-1	few	TRBJ2-1	TRBD1	CASSPDRGYNEQFF	TGCGCCAGCAGCCCAGACAGGGGATACAATGAGCAGTTCTTC
TRBV9	NA	TRBJ2-6	TRBD2	CASSVEAGASGANVLTF	TGTGCCAGCAGCGTAGAAGCGGGGGCCTCTGGGGCCAACGTCCTGACTTTC
TRBV9	NA	TRBJ1-1	NA	CASSVDPGRGTEAFF	TGTGCCAGCAGCGTAGACCCAGGGAGAGGCACTGAAGCTTTCTTT
TRBV20-1	NA	TRBJ1-1	NA	CSARLDREAFF	TGCAGTGCTAGGCTGGACAGAGAAGCTTTCTTT
TRBV6-6	NA	TRBJ2-1	TRBD2	CASSQVSGLSSYNEQFF	TGTGCCAGCAGTCAGGTTAGCGGGCTTAGCTCCTACAATGAGCAGTTCTTC